The subject of this entry is one T cell receptor (beta chain). Its antigen is not yet known. Within one base of it there is no much larger clone, and no base qualities were kept. The data derive from a study of T cell responses to AZD1222 COVID-19 vaccine listed by TCRdb under 2021. About the full investigation: AZD1222 recipients whose second dose came at about 4 weeks and those whose second dose came at about 12 weeks were combined into one group, since spike-specific TCR depth and breadth did not differ between the two schedules. A total of around 240 trial participants underwent TCR sequencing, of whom some 210 received two doses of AZD1222 and about 25 received two doses of the MenACWY control vaccine. Trial participants were enrolled by age into subgroups of 18-55, 56-69 and 70-plus years, and roughly 150, 30 and 60 TCR-sequenced participants, respectively, were included in these subgroups. Overall study outcomes, separate from this receptor: No day 14 peak-response samples were available, so repertoires were characterized only after the peak T cell response. Conclusions about previously exposed vaccinees were limited because only six or seven AZD1222 recipients were SARS-CoV-2 seropositive at baseline. The whole spike protein was spanned by vaccine-associated CD4 TCRs, and dominant responses were seen in regions 160-218 and 743-854. Epitopes outside the regions mutated in the B.1.351 and B.1.1.7 variants were reportedly recognized by nearly half of the unique spike-specific TCRs. In the small 56-69-year group, the increase in depth fell short of significance, most likely because of low power. Participants were mostly white British, with more females than males. The authors suggested clonal diversity may have been underestimated. A significant rise in spike-specific TCR breadth and depth was observed after two AZD1222 doses relative to day 0 and relative to MenACWY recipients.

The germline V end is reduced by 4 bases and the J end by 0 bases; junction bases left unmatched: 5. Taken from the germline V gene, the CDR1 and CDR2 loops are SGHRS and YFSETQ. The CDR3 contains 16 residues, cysteine and phenylalanine counted. The CDR3 DNA has 48 bases and is translated from base 1. The CDR3 regions of human TCRbeta chains were analyzed by immunosequencing. The authors' pipeline ran thus. TCRs in the repertoires were compared against a reference library of SARS-CoV-2-specific TCRs that had been generated with the MIRA antigen-specificity platform. Breadth was defined as the fraction of unique TCRs that were SARS-CoV-2-associated, and depth was defined as the fraction of total T cells that were SARS-CoV-2-associated. Using the MIRA data, each spike-specific TCR was assigned both to the spike region to which the TCR was reactive and to a CD4 or CD8 class. Log10-transformed breadth and depth values were compared by one-way ANOVA with Sidak's multiple comparisons tests. TCRdb's version of the immuneACCESS table is confined to in-frame rearrangements and falls short of the full clone set. An unresolved V gene accounts for under half of the shortfall where checked; the remainder is of unknown origin. The DNA was the basis for D and trimming; V, J and clone size are from that table. The sample yields around 120,000 clones; more than 85% were counted once. Jointly, the top ten make up approximately 2.4% of the sample.

The sample's time point label, in plain terms: baseline before first vaccination. Samples from vaccinated people were obtained from the UK trials COV001 and COV002, which included a single-blind randomized controlled phase 2/3 trial of AZD1222 (ChAdOx1 nCoV-19) in healthy adults. For TCRbeta chain sequencing, PBMC samples from trial participants were taken at day 0 and at day 28 after the second dose. This chain joins TRBV5-1 to TRBJ1-4; TRBD1 lines up with 8 middle nucleotides. The sequencing here drew on peripheral blood, taken on day 0 of AZD1222 vaccination. This clonotype originated in an adult in good health. The CDR3 protein: CASSRTTGATNEKLFF. In nucleotides, the sequence is TGCGCCAGCAGCCGAACGACAGGGGCAACTAATGAAAAACTGTTTTTT.